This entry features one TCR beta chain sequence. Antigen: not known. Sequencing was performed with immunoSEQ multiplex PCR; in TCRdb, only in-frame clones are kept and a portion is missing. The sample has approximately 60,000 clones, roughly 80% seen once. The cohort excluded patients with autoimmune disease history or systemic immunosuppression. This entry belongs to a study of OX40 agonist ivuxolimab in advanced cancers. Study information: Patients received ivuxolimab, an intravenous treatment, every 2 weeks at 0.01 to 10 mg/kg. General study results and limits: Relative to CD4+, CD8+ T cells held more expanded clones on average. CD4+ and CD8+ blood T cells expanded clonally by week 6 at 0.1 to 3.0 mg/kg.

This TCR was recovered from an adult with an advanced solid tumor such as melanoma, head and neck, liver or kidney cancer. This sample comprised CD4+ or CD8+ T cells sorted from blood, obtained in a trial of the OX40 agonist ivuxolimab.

The CDR3 DNA sequence: TGTGCCAGCAGCGTAGCGTTCAACGAGCAGTACTTC. Translating it yields CASSVAFNEQYF. The rearrangement uses TRBV9 and TRBJ2-7; no firm D call. The length of the CDR3 is 12 residues. Germline CDR1 is SGDLS and CDR2 is YYNGEE. V lost 0 bases and J 5 bases, leaving 6 bases between the germline ends.